Shown below are 7 T cell receptor beta chains from a single sample sequenced in a study of blood T cells in healthy people across ages. Primed by a sample-barcoded 5' primer and a J-beta primer mix, a second PCR proceeded for roughly 6 to 12 cycles. Each CDR3 protein gets one entry after TCRdb re-called the 5' RACE reads with MiXCR. In the table there are over 1,500,000 distinct CDR3 sequences, around 42% of which are singletons. Sequenced: blood. All receptors derive from a human donor in good health.

This chain connects TRBV25-1 to TRBJ1-6; no clear D gene. Trimming left V 1 base short and J 5 bases short, with 9 bases between. This CDR3 region has 15 residues. Germline lookup yields CDR1 MGHDK and CDR2 SYGVNS. CDR3 in DNA: TGTGCCAGCAGTGAATTTAAGGGAAATAATTCACCCCTCCACTTT. Its protein product is CASSEFKGNNSPLHF.

This clonotype was observed a few times. The chain has TRBV4-1 and TRBJ2-3; 13 bases agree with TRBD2. The germline CDR1 and CDR2 sequences are MGHRA and YSYEKL. There are 16 residues in the CDR3. Germline trimming cut 4 bases from V and 6 bases from J; bases unmatched to any gene: 7. The CDR3 loop reads CASSRKGTSGADTQYF. In DNA, the CDR3 is TGCGCCAGCAGCCGCAAAGGGACTAGCGGGGCTGATACGCAGTATTTT.

V gene TRBV7-2 combines with J gene TRBJ1-5; D is undetermined. The CDR3 has 14 amino acids. Trimming shortened V by 5 bases and J by 0 bases, and 8 bases separated the two germline ends. Germline CDR1 and CDR2: SGHTA and FQGNSA. CDR3 protein: CASSPPVSNQPQHF. The CDR3 nucleotides are TGTGCCAGCAGCCCACCGGTTAGCAATCAGCCCCAGCATTTT.

The chain carries TRBV6-6 and TRBJ1-2; 8 bases match TRBD1. The germline V gene encodes CDR1 MNHNY and CDR2 SVGAGI (reference sequence). The CDR3 has 17 amino acids. V lost 2 bases and J lost 4; bases outside the gene matches: 12. The CDR3 spells CASSYEGTGTGFYGYTF. CDR3 coding DNA: TGTGCCAGCAGTTACGAGGGGACCGGGACAGGTTTCTATGGCTACACCTTC.

The J gene is TRBJ1-6, the V gene TRBV12-3 or TRBV12-4; TRBD1 agrees at 12 bases. The CDR3 is made up of 13 amino acids. The V and J ends lost 8 bases and 11 bases, in that order; junction bases with no gene match: 4. The CDR3 DNA is TGTGCCAGCGGGACAGGGGGCTTTGCACCCCTCCACTTT. Protein: CASGTGGFAPLHF.

The chain combines TRBV20-1 with TRBJ2-7, with D tentatively TRBD1 (6 bases). The germline gives CDR1 DFQATT, CDR2 SNEGSKA (reference sequence). The CDR3 runs to 15 residues. Between the trimmed V and J ends, which lost 0 bases and 5 bases, there was a span of 17 bases. CDR3 in amino acids: CSARDHRRGLHEQYF. CDR3 nucleotides: TGCAGTGCTAGAGATCATCGCAGGGGTCTCCACGAGCAGTACTTC.

To note about this clonotype: At one of its ends the junction is not consistent with the germline gene, which may arise from a read error. V and J are TRBV7-8 and TRBJ2-1, with 9 bases matching TRBD1. The CDR3 has 15 amino acids. Germline V gene sequence: CDR1 SGHVS, CDR2 FQNEAQ. The CDR3 protein is CASLLDRGIYNKQFF. CDR3 nucleotide sequence: TGTGCCAGCCTACTCGACAGGGGGATTTACAATAAGCAGTTCTTC.